This is a list of T cell receptor beta chains from one sample in a study of OX40 agonist ivuxolimab in advanced cancers. TCRdb's copy holds only in-frame clones and misses some; the assay was immunoSEQ multiplex PCR. The sample holds 34,000 or so clones; roughly 81% are singletons and the top ten take roughly 20%. The sequencing used CD4+ or CD8+ T cells sorted from blood, collected in a trial of the OX40 agonist ivuxolimab. All receptors derive from an adult with an advanced solid tumor such as melanoma, head and neck, liver or kidney cancer. The CDR3 runs from the conserved cysteine through the conserved F or W. A D gene is named only where the DNA matches it firmly. Not all rows give a size; the values are once, few, many and, for expanded clones, a class.

V	size	D	J	length	DNA	CDR3
TRBV9	.	.	TRBJ1-6	15	TGTGCCAGCAGCCTGAGGGTAGGAAATAATTCACCCCTCCACTTT	CASSLRVGNNSPLHF
TRBV6-5	.	.	TRBJ2-7	11	TGTGCCAGCAGTACCCGGAACGAGCAGTACTTC	CASSTRNEQYF
TRBV18	.	.	TRBJ1-4	15	TGTGCCAGCTCACCACCGAACGGATATAATGAAAAACTGTTTTTT	CASSPPNGYNEKLFF
TRBV28	.	TRBD1	TRBJ1-1	12	TGTGCCAGCGGGACAGCCAGATTAACAGCTTTCTTT	CASGTARLTAFF
TRBV28	.	.	TRBJ1-2	16	TGTGCCAGCAGTTTTCTAGGGGACGGTGGTGTTTATGGCTACACCTTC	CASSFLGDGGVYGYTF
TRBV6-1	.	TRBD1	TRBJ2-7	14	TGTGCCGGGGGGGGGACAGGGGGTGCCTACGAGCAGTACTTC	CAGGGTGGAYEQYF
TRBV30	.	.	TRBJ1-2	14	TGTGCCTGGAGTGTATATGGGGCATCCTATGGCTACACCTTC	CAWSVYGASYGYTF
TRBV27	.	.	TRBJ1-1	13	TGTGCCAGCATCCCATTACGGGGAACTGAAGCTTTCTTT	CASIPLRGTEAFF
TRBV29-1	.	TRBD1	TRBJ2-3	15	TGCAGCGCCGTACCGGGACAGGGGGCAACAGATACGCAGTATTTT	CSAVPGQGATDTQYF
TRBV11-1	.	.	TRBJ2-4	17	TGTGCCAGCAGCTTAAAAAGAAGCAGACTAGCCAAAAACATTCAGTACTTC	CASSLKRSRLAKNIQYF
TRBV2	.	.	TRBJ1-5	12	TGTGCCAGCAGGGAGGACGTTCAGCCCCAGCATTTT	CASREDVQPQHF
TRBV19	.	.	TRBJ2-7	13	TGTGCCAGTAGTAGTCCGAACCGTTACGAGCAGTACTTC	CASSSPNRYEQYF
TRBV2	.	TRBD1	TRBJ2-7	14	TGTGCCAGCAGGGGGGACAGGGGAGGCTACGAGCAGTACTTC	CASRGDRGGYEQYF
TRBV6-1	.	.	TRBJ1-6	15	TGTGCCAGCGGTTCTAAGGAGGGGCTGGGTTCACCCCTCCACTTT	CASGSKEGLGSPLHF
TRBV7-6	.	.	TRBJ1-2	14	TGTGCCAGCAGCTTAATTGGGGGGGCCAATGGCTACACCTTC	CASSLIGGANGYTF
TRBV15	.	TRBD2	TRBJ2-7	17	TGTGCCACCAGCAGAGATCCAGCGGGAGGGCCCTACTACGAGCAGTACTTC	CATSRDPAGGPYYEQYF
TRBV6-4	.	.	TRBJ1-2	13	TGTGCCAGCAGTTATCAAGCTAACTATGGCTACACCTTC	CASSYQANYGYTF
TRBV6-5	.	TRBD2	TRBJ2-3	16	TGTGCCAGCAGTTACTCGAAGGCTAGCGGGCAAGATACGCAGTATTTT	CASSYSKASGQDTQYF
TRBV10-3	.	TRBD2	TRBJ2-1	15	TGTGCCATCAGTCCGCGGGAGGGCCAGGGCAATGAGCAGTTCTTC	CAISPREGQGNEQFF
TRBV6-5	.	.	TRBJ2-3	14	TGTGCCAGCAGTTACTCGGACTTATCAGATACGCAGTATTTT	CASSYSDLSDTQYF
TRBV5-1	.	.	TRBJ2-1	16	TGCGCCAGCAGCAGTCTCCTAGGGGGTAGTGGCAATGAGCAGTTCTTC	CASSSLLGGSGNEQFF
TRBV4-3	.	.	TRBJ2-7	14	TGCGCCAGCAGCCTAGAGCCCAGCTCCTACGAGCAGTACTTC	CASSLEPSSYEQYF
TRBV2	.	.	TRBJ2-2	12	TGTGCCAGCAGTGAGACGGCCCGGGAGCTGTTTTTT	CASSETARELFF
TRBV7-6	.	.	TRBJ1-6	17	TGTGCCAGCAGCCTAACTGCGGCTGGCTCCTATAATTCACCCCTCCACTTT	CASSLTAAGSYNSPLHF
TRBV7-9	.	.	TRBJ1-4	15	TGTGCCAGCAGCCTCGACGGGGCGGGTAATGAAAAACTGTTTTTT	CASSLDGAGNEKLFF
TRBV9	.	.	TRBJ1-6	15	TGTGCCAGCAGCGTAGGCCAGGACGGTTTCTCACCCCTCCACTTT	CASSVGQDGFSPLHF
TRBV27	.	TRBD1	TRBJ1-1	15	TGTGCCAGCAAGGGGACAGGGGAAAAGAACACTGAAGCTTTCTTT	CASKGTGEKNTEAFF
TRBV7-8	.	.	TRBJ2-7	12	TGTGCCAGCAGCTTACAGCTTTACGAGCAGTACTTC	CASSLQLYEQYF
TRBV18	.	.	TRBJ1-3	16	TGTGCCAGCTCACCGTCGACGGCGAGCTCTGGAAACACCATATATTTT	CASSPSTASSGNTIYF
TRBV18	once	.	TRBJ2-3	16	TGTGCCAGCTCACCAATTAAGGGGAGTTCCACAGATACGCAGTATTTT	CASSPIKGSSTDTQYF
TRBV28	.	.	TRBJ2-7	14	TGTGCCAGCAGTTTAGGGGTCTGGTCCTACGAGCAGTACTTC	CASSLGVWSYEQYF
TRBV6-1	.	TRBD2	TRBJ2-1	15	TGTGCCAGCGGCGGGCAGCGGGAGCTTTACAATGAGCAGTTCTTC	CASGGQRELYNEQFF
TRBV18	.	TRBD2	TRBJ2-1	17	TGTGCCAGCTCACCAAGGACTAGCGGGGTCGGGGTCAATGAGCAGTTCTTC	CASSPRTSGVGVNEQFF
TRBV5-1	.	.	TRBJ2-2	14	TGCGCCAGCAGCCCAGTGGGCGGCACCGGGGAGCTGTTTTTT	CASSPVGGTGELFF
TRBV6-1	.	.	TRBJ1-2	14	TGTGCCAGCAGTGAGCGCAGCCTTAGGGGCGGCTACACCTTC	CASSERSLRGGYTF
TRBV10-2	few	TRBD2	TRBJ2-2	19	TGCGCCAGCAAACTAACCGGGACTAGCGGGAGTTTTAACACCGGGGAGCTGTTTTTT	CASKLTGTSGSFNTGELFF
TRBV7-2	.	TRBD2	TRBJ2-7	18	TGTGCCAGCAGCCCCCCAATACTAGCGGGTGTTCTCCTCCACGAGCAGTACTTC	CASSPPILAGVLLHEQYF